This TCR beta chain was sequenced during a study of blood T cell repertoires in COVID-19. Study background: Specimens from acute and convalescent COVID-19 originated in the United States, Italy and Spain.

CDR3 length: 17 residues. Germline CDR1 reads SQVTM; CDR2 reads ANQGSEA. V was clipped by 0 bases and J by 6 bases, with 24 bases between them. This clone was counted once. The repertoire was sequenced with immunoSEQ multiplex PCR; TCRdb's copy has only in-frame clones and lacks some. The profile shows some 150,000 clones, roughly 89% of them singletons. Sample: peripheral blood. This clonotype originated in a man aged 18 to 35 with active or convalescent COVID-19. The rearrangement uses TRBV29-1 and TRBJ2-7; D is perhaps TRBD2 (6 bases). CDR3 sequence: CSVEEDPFGREAGEQYF. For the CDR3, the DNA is TGCAGCGTTGAAGAAGATCCTTTTGGCAGGGAGGCCGGCGAGCAGTACTTC.